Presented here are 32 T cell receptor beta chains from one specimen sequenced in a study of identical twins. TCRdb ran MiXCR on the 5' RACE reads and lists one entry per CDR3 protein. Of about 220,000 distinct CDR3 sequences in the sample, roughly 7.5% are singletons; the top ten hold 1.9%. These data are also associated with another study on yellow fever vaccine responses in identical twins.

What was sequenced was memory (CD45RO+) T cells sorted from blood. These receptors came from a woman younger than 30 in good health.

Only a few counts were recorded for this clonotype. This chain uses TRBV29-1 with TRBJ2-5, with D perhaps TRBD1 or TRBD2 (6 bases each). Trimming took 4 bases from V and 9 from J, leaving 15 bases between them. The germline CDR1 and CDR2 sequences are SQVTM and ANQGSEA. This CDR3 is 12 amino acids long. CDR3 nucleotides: TGCAGCGTTGCGGGGGACACCTTGGCCCAGTACTTC. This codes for CSVAGDTLAQYF.

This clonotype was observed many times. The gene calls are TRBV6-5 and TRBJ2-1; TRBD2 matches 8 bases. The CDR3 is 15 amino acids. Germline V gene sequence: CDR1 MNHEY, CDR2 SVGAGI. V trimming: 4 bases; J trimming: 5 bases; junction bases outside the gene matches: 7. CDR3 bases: TGTGCCAGCAGTTCTCCAGCGGGAGTCAACAATGAGCAGTTCTTC. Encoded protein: CASSSPAGVNNEQFF.

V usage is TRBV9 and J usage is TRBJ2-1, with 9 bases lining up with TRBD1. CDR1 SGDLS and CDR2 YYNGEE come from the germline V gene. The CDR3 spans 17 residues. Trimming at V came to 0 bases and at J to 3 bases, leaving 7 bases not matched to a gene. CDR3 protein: CASSVALRDRVYNEQFF. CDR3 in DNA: TGTGCCAGCAGCGTAGCTCTCCGGGACAGGGTCTACAATGAGCAGTTCTTC.

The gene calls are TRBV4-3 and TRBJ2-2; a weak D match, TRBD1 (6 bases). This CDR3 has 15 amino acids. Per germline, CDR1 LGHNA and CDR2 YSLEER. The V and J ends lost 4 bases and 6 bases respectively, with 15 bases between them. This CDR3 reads CASSPRRGNSGELFF. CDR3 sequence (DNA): TGCGCCAGCAGCCCACGAAGGGGGAATTCCGGGGAGCTGTTTTTT.

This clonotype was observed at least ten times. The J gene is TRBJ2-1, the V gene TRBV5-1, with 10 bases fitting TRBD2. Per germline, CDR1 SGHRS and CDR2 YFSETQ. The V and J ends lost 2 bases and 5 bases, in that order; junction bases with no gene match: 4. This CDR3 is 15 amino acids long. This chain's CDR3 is CASSFSGRDDNEQFF. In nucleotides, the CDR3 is TGCGCCAGCAGCTTCAGCGGGAGGGACGACAATGAGCAGTTCTTC.

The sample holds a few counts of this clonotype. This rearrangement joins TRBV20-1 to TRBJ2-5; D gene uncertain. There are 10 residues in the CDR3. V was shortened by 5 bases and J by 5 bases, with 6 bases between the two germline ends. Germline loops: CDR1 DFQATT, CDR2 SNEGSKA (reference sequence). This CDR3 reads CSALWETQYF. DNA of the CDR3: TGCAGTGCTCTTTGGGAGACCCAGTACTTC.

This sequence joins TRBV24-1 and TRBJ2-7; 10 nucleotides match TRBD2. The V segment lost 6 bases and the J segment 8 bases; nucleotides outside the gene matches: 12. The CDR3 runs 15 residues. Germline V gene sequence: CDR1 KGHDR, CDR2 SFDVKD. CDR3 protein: CATSTAGSGRYQQYF. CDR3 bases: TGTGCCACCAGTACCGCGGGTAGCGGGAGGTATCAGCAGTACTTC.

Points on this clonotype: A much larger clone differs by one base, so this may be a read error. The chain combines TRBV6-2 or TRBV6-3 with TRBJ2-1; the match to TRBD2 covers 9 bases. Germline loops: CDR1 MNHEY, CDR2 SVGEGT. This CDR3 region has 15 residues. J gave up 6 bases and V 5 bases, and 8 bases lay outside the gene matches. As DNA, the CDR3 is TGTGCCAGCAGTAGCATGAAGCGGGAGGTCAATGAGCAGTTCTTC. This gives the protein CASSSMKREVNEQFF.

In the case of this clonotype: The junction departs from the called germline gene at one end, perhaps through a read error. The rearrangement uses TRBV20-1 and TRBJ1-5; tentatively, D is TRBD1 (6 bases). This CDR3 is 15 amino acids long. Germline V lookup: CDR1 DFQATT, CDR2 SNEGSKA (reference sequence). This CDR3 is CNASGGQSGNQPQHF. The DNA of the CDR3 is TGCAATGCTAGTGGGGGGCAGTCGGGCAATCAGCCCCAGCATTTT.

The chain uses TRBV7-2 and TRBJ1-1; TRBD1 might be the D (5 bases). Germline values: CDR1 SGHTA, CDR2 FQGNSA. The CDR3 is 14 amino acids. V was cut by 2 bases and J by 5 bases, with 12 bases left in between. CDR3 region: CASSLNQGGTEAFF. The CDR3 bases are TGTGCCAGCAGCTTAAACCAGGGTGGAACTGAAGCTTTCTTT.

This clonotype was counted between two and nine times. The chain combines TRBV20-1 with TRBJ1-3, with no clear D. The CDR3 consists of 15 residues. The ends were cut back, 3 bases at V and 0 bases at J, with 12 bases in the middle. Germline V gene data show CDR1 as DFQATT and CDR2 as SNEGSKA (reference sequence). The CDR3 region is CSASAGSFSGNTIYF. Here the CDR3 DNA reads TGCAGTGCTAGTGCCGGTTCTTTCTCTGGAAACACCATATATTTT.

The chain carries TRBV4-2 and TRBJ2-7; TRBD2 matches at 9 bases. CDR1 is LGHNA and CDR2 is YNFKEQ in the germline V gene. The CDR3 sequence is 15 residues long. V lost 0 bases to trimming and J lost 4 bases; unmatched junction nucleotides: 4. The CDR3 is CASSQDGGGAYEQYF. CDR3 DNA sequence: TGTGCCAGCAGCCAAGACGGCGGGGGGGCTTACGAGCAGTACTTC.

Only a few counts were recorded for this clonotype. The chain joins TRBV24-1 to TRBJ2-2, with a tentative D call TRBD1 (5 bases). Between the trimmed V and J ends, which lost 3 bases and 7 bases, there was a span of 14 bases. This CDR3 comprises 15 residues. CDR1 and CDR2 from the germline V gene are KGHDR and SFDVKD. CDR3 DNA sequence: TGTGCCACCAGTGATAATCGCAGGGTGGGCGGGGAGCTGTTTTTT. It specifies CATSDNRRVGGELFF.

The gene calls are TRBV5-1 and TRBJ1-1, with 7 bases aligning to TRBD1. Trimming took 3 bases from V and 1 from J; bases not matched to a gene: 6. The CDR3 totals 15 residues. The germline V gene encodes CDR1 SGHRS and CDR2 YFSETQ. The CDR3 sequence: CASSSTGMQNTEAFF. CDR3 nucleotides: TGCGCCAGCAGCTCGACAGGGATGCAGAACACTGAAGCTTTCTTT.

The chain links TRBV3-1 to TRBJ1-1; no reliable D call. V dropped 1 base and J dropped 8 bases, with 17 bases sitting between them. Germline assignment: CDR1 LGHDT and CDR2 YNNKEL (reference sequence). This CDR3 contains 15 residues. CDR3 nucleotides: TGTGCCAGCAGCCAAGTTCAGGCCGGATTCGGGGAAGCTTTCTTT. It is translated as CASSQVQAGFGEAFF.

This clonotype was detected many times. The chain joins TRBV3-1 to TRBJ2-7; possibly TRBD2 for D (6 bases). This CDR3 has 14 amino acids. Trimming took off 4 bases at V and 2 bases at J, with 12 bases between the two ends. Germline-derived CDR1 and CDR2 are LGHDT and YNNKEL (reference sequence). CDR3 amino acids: CASSPAGSTYEQYF. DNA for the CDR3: TGTGCCAGCAGCCCTGCGGGGAGCACCTACGAGCAGTACTTC.

The CDR3 loop reads CASSLGPRTYNEQFF. Here the CDR3 DNA reads TGTGCCAGCAGCTTAGGACCCCGCACCTACAATGAGCAGTTCTTC. The chain is built from TRBV11-2 and TRBJ2-1; D not certain. The germline CDR1 and CDR2 sequences are SGHAT and FQNNGV. Trimming took 1 base from V and 2 from J, leaving 9 bases between them. The CDR3 length is 15 residues. Drawing the rest from reference TRBV11-2 and TRBJ2-1, the complete variable domain is EAGVAQSPRYKIIEKRQSVAFWCNPISGHATLYWYQQILGQGPKLLIQFQNNGVVDDSQLPKDRFSAERLKGVDSTLKIQPAKLEDSAVYLCASSLGPRTYNEQFFGPGTRLTVL.

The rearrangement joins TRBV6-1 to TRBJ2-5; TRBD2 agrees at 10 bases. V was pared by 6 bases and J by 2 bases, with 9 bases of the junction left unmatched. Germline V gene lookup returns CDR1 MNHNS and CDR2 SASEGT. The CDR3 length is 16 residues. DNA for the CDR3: TGTGCCAGCAGCCTTAAGACTAGCGGGTATCAAGAGACCCAGTACTTC. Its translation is CASSLKTSGYQETQYF.

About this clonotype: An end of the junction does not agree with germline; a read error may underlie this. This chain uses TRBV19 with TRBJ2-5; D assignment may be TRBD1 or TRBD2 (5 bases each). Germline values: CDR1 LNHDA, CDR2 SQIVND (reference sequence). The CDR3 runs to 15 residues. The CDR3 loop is CASRSRDRHQETQYF. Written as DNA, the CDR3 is TGTGCCAGTAGAAGCCGGGACCGCCACCAGGAGACCCAGTACTTC. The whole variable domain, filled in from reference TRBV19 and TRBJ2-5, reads DGGITQSPKYLFRKEGQNVTLSCEQNLNHDAMYWYRQDPGQGLRLIYYSQIVNDFQKGDIAEGYSVSREKKESFPLTVTSAQKNPTAFYLCASRSRDRHQETQYFGPGTRLLVL.

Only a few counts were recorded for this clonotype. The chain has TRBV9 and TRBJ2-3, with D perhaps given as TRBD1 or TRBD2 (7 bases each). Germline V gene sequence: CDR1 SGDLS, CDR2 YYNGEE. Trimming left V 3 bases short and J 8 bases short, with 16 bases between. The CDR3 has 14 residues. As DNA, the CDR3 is TGTGCCAGCAGCGCGGACCTCAGGGGGGGTACGCAGTATTTT. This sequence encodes CASSADLRGGTQYF.

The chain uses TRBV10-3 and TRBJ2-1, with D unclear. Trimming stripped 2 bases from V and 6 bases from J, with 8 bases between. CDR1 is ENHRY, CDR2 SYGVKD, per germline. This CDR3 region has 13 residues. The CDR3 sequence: CAISEVRINEQFF. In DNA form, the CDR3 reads TGTGCCATCAGTGAGGTGCGGATCAATGAGCAGTTCTTC.

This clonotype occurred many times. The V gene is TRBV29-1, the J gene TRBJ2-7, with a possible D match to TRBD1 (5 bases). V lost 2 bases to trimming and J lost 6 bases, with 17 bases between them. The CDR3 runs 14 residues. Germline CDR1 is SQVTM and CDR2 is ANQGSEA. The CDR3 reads CSVERNLGQGEQYF. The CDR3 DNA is TGCAGCGTTGAACGGAACCTAGGGCAGGGCGAGCAGTACTTC.

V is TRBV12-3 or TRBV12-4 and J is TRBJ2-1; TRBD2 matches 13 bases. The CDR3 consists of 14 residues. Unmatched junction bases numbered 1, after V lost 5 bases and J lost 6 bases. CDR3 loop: CASSRLAGGNEQFF. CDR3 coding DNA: TGTGCCAGCAGTCGACTAGCGGGGGGCAATGAGCAGTTCTTC.

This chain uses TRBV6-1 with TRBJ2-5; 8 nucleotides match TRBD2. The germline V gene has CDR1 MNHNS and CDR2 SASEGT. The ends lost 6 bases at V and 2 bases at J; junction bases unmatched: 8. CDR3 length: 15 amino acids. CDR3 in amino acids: CASSRTLAAQETQYF. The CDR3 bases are TGTGCCAGCAGCCGTACACTAGCGGCTCAAGAGACCCAGTACTTC.

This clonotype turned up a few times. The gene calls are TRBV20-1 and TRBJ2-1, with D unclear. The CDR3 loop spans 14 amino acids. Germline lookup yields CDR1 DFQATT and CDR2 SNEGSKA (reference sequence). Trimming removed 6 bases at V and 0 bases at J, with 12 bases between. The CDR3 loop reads CSARLALSYNEQFF. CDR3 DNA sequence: TGCAGTGCCCGTTTGGCACTCTCCTACAATGAGCAGTTCTTC.

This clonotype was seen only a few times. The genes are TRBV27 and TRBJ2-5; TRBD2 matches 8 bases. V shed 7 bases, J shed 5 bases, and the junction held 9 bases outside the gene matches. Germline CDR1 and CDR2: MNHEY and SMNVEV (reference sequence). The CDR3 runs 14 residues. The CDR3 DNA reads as TGTGCCAGCACCCCCTGGACTAGCAAGGAGACCCAGTACTTC. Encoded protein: CASTPWTSKETQYF.

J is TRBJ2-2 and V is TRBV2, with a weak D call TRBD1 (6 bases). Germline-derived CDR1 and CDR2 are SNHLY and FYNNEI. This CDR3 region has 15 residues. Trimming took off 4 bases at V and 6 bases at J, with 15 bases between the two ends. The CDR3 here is CASSAERRGSGELFF. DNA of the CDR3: TGTGCCAGCAGTGCGGAGAGAAGGGGGTCCGGGGAGCTGTTTTTT.

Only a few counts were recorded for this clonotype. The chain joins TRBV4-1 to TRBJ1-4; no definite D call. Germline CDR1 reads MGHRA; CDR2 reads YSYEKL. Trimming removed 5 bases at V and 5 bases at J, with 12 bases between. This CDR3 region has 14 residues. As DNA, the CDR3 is TGCGCCAGCAGCTCTGACCAGAGGAATGAAAAACTGTTTTTT. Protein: CASSSDQRNEKLFF.

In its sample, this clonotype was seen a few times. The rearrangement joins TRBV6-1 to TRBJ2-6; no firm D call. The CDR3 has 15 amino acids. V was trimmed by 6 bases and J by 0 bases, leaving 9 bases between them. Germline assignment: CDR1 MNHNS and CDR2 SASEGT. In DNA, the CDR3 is TGTGCCAGCAGGGCAATTCGCTCTGGGGCCAACGTCCTGACTTTC. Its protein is CASRAIRSGANVLTF.

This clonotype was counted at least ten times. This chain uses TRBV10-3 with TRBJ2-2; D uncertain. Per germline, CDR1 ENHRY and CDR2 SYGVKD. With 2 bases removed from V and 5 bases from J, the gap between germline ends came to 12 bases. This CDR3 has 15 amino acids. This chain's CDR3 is CAISEPSGYTGELFF. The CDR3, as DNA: TGTGCCATCAGTGAGCCATCCGGATATACCGGGGAGCTGTTTTTT.

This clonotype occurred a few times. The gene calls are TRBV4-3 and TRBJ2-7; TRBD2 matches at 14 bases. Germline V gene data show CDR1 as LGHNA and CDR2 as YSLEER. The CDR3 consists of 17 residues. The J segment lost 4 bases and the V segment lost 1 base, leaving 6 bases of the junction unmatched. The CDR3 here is CASSQVWGTSGSYEQYF. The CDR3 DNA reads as TGCGCCAGCAGCCAAGTCTGGGGGACTAGCGGGAGTTACGAGCAGTACTTC.

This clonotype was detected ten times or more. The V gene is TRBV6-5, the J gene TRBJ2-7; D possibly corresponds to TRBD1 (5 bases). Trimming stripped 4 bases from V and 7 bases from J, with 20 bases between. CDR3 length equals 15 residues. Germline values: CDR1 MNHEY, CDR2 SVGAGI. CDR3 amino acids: CASSSVAGSSEEQYF. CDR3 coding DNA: TGTGCCAGCAGTTCGGTGGCAGGGTCGTCCGAGGAGCAGTACTTC.